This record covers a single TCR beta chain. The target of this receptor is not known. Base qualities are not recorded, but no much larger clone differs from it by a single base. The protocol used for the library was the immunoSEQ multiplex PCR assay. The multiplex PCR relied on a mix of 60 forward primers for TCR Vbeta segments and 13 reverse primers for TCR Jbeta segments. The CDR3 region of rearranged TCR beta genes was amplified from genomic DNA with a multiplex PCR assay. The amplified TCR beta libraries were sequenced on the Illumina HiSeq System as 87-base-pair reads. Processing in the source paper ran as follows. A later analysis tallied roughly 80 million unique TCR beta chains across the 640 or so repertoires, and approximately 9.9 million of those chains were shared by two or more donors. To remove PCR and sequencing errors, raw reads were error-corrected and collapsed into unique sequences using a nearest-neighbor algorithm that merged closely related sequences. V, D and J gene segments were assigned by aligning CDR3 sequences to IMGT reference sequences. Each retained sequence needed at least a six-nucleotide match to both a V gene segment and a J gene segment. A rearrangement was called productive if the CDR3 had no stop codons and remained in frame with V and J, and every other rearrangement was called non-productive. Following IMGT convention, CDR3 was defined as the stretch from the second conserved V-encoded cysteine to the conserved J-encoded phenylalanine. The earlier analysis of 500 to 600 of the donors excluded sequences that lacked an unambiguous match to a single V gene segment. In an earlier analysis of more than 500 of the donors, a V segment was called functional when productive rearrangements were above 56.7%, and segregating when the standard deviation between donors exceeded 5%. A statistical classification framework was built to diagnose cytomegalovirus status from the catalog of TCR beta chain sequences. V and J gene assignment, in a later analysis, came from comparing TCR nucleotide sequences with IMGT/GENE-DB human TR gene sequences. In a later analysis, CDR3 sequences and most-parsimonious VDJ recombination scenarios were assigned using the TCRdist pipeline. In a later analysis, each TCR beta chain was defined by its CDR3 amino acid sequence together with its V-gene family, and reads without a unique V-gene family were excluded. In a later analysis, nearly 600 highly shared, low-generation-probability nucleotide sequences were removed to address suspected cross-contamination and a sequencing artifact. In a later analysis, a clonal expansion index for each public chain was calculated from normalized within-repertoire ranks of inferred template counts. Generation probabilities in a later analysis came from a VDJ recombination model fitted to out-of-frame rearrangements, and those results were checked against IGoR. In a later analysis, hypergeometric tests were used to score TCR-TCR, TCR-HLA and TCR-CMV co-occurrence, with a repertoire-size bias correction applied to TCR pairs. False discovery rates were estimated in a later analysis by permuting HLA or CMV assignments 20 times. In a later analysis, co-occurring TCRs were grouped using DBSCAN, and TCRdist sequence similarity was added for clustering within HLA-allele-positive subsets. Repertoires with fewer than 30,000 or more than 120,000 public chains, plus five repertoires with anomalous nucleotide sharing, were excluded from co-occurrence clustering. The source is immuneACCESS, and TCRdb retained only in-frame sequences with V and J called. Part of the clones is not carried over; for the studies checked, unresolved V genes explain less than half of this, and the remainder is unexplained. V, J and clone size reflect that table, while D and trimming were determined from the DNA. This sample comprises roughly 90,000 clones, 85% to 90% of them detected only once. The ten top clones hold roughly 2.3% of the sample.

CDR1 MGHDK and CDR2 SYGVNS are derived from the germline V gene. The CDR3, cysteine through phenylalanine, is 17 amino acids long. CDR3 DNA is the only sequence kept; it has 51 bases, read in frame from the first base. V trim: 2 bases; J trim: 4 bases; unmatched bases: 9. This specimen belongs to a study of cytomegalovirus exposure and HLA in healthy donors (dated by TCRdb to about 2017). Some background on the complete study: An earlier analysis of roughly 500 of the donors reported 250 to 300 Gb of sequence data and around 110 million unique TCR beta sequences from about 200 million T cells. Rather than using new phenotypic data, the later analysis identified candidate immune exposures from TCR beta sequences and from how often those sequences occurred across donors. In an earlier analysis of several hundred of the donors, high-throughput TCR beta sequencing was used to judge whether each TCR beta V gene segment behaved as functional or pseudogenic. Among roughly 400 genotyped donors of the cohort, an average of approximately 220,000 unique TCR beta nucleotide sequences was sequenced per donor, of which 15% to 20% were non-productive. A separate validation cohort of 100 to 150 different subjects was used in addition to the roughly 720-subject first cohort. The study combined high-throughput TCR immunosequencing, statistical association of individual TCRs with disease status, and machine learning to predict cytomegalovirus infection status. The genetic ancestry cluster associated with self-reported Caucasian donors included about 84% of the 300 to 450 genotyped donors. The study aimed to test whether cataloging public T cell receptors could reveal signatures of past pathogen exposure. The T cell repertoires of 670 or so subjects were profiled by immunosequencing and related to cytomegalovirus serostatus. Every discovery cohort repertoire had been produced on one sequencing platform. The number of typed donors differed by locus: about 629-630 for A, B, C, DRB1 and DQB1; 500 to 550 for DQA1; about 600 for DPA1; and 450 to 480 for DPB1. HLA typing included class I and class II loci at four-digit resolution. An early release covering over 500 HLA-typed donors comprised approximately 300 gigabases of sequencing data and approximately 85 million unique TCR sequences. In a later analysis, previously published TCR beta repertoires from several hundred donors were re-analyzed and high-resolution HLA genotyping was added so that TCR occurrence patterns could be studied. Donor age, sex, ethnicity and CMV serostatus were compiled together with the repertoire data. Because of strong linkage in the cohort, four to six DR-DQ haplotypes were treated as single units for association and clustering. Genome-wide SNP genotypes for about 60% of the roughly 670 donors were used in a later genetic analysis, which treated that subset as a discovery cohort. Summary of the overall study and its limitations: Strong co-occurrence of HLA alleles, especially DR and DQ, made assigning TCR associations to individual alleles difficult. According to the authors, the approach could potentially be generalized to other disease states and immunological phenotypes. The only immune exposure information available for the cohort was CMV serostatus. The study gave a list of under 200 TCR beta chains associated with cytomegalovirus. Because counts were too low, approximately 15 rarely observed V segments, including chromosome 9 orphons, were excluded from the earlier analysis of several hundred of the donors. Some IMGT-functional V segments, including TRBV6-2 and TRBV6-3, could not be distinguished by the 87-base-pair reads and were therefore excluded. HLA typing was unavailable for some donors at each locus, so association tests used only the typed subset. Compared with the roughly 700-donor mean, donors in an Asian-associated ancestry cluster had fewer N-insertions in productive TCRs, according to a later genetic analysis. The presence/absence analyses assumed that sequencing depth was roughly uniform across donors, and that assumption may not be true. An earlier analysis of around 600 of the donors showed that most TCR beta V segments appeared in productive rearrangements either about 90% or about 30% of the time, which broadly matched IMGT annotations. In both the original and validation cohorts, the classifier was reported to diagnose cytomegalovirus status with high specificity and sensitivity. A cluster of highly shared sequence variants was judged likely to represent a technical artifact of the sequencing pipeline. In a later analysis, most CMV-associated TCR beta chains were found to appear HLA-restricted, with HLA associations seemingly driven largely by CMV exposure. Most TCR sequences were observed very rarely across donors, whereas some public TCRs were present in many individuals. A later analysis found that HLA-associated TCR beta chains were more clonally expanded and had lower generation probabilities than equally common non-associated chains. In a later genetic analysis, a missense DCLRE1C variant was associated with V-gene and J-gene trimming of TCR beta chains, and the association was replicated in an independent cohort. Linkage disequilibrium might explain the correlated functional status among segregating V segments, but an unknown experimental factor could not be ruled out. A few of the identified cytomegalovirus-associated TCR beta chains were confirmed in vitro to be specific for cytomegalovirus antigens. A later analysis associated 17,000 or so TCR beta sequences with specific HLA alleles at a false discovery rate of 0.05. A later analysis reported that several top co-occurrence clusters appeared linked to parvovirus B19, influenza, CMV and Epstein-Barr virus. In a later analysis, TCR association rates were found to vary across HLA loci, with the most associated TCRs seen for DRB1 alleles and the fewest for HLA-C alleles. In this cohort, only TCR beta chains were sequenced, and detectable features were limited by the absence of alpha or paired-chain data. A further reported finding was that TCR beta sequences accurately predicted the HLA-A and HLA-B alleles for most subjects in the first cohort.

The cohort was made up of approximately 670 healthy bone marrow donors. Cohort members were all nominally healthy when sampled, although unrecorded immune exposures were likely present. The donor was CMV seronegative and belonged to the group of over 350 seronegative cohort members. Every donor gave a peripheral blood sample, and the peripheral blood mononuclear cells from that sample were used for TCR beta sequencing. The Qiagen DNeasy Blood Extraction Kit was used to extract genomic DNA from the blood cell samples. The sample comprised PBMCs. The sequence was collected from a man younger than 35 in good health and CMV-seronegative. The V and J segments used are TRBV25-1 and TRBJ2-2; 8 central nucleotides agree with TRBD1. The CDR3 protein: CASSEGAQGAGTGELFF. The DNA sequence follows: TGTGCCAGCAGTGAAGGGGCCCAGGGGGCTGGCACCGGGGAGCTGTTTTTT.